The clone carrying this TCR beta chain was observed a few times. TCRdb passed the 5' RACE reads through MiXCR, listing each CDR3 protein once. This repertoire shows some 230,000 distinct CDR3 sequences, under 8.5% found once; its top ten account for about 14%. This entry is derived from a study of identical twins. The same data also contributed to another study, on T cells expressing NK-cell markers.

The material sequenced was CD8+ T cells sorted from blood. This TCR was recovered from a young woman in good health.

CDR3 DNA sequence: TGTGCCAGCAGCCAAGTTGGACACAAAACCTACGAGCAGTACTTC. It encodes CASSQVGHKTYEQYF. The chain recombines TRBV14 with TRBJ2-7, with D maybe TRBD1 (5 bases). The ends were cut back, 1 base at V and 2 bases at J, with 12 bases in the middle. CDR1 SGHDN and CDR2 FVKESK come from the germline V gene. The CDR3 covers 15 residues.